This entry describes one TCR beta chain. Methods used by the authors: Reference gene primers were amplified, and this amplification served to estimate nucleated cell counts. Sequencing used immunoSEQ multiplex PCR; TCRdb keeps in-frame clones, though not all of them. V and J calls and clone size are those listed in that table; D and trimming were worked out from the DNA. The data contain approximately 230,000 clones, 84% of them singletons. This CDR3 has 15 residues. The germline V and J ends were trimmed by 0 bases and 10 bases, with 13 bases remaining between them. Germline CDR1 LGHNA, CDR2 YSLEER. The data are from a study of blood T cell repertoires in COVID-19. The overall study: The United States, Italy and Spain were the sources of the acute and convalescent COVID-19 samples. Sources were T cells, B-cell-depleted T cells, or PBMCs; the material itself was cDNA or gDNA.

The rearrangement links TRBV4-3 to TRBJ1-6, with D tentatively TRBD1 (5 bases). Sequenced: peripheral blood. The TCR sequence derives from a man aged 25-45 years with active or convalescent COVID-19. The CDR3 region has the DNA TGCGCCAGCAGCCAAGATAGCGGGACGAAATCACCCCTCCACTTT. Translated, it gives CASSQDSGTKSPLHF.